This TCR beta chain derives from a study of T cell responses to AZD1222 COVID-19 vaccine. Profiling relied on immunoSEQ multiplex PCR, and the TCRdb table lists in-frame clones only, not all of them. The sample holds approximately 200,000 clones, 75% to 90% seen once. On this clone: Its cognate antigen is unknown.

Overall study findings and caveats: Variant regions that are unmutated are reportedly the target of nearly half of spike-specific TCRs.

This receptor was obtained from an adult in good health. This specimen was peripheral blood, taken on day 0 of MenACWY control vaccination.

The DNA of the CDR3 is TGTGCCAGCAGCCATTCTAGCGCTAGCACAGATACGCAGTATTTT. Encoded protein: CASSHSSASTDTQYF. The chain carries TRBV3-1 (or the pseudogene TRBV3-2) and TRBJ2-3, with D possibly being TRBD2 (6 bases). V lost 3 bases, J lost 0 bases, and 10 bases lay in between. This CDR3 is built from 15 residues. CDR1 LGHDT and CDR2 YNNKEL come from the germline V gene (reference sequence).